The 3 T cell receptor beta chains below were found in one sample sequenced in a study of T-cell reconstitution after alpha-beta-depleted transplantation in children. A TCRbeta library incorporating unique molecular identifiers was prepared. Via MiXCR, TCRdb re-called the PCR reads, giving one row per CDR3 protein. The sample includes 250,000 to 350,000 distinct CDR3 sequences, 9.9% of them seen just once. The source material was PBMCs from the stem cell graft donor, sampled from the stem cell graft. These receptors came from a human donor who donated a stem cell graft to a child with SCID.

This clonotype was seen a few times. The rearrangement links TRBV6-5 to TRBJ1-1; D uncertain. Germline V gives CDR1 MNHEY, CDR2 SVGAGI. Trimming stripped 1 base from V and 4 bases from J, with 7 bases between. The CDR3 runs to 13 residues. CDR3 region: CASSYFGSTEAFF. Written as DNA, the CDR3 is TGTGCCAGCAGTTACTTCGGATCCACTGAAGCTTTCTTT.

The chain links TRBV15 to TRBJ2-7, with 10 nucleotides matching TRBD1. The CDR3 is 16 residues long. V gave up 3 bases and J gave up 6 bases; unmatched junction bases: 11. Germline CDR1 LNHNV, CDR2 YYDKDF (reference sequence). As DNA, the CDR3 is TGTGCCACCAGCAGGGGCCGGGACAGGGGATTAGGCGAGCAGTACTTC. Protein: CATSRGRDRGLGEQYF.

The chain has TRBV11-2 and TRBJ2-1; tentatively, D is TRBD2 (6 bases). V was clipped by 5 bases and J by 6 bases, with 17 bases between them. The CDR3 loop spans 15 amino acids. Germline V gene sequence: CDR1 SGHAT, CDR2 FQNNGV. CDR3 nucleotides: TGTGCCAGCAGCCACACGTCTGGGGGAGGCAATGAGCAGTTCTTC. Protein: CASSHTSGGGNEQFF.